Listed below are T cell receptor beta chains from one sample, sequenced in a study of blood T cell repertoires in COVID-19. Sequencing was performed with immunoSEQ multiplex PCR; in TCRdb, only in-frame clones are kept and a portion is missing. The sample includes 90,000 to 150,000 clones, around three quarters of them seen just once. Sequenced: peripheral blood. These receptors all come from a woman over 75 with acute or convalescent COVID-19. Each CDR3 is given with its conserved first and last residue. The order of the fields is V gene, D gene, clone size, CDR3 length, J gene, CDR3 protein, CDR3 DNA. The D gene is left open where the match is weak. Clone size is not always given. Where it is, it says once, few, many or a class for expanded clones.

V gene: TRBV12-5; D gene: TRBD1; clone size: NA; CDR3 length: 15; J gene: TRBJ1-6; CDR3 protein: CASGLGTGVGSPLHF; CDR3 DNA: TGTGCTAGTGGTTTGGGGACAGGGGTAGGTTCACCCCTCCACTTT
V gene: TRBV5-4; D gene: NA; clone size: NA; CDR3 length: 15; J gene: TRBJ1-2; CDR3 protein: CASRSGTPSNYGYTF; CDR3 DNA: TGTGCCAGCAGGTCCGGGACACCATCTAACTATGGCTACACCTTC
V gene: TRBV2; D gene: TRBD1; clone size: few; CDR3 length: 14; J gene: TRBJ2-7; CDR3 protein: CASSDPQGAYEQYF; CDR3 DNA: TGTGCCAGCAGTGATCCGCAGGGGGCGTACGAGCAGTACTTC
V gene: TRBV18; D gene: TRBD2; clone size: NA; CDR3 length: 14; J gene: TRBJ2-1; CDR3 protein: CASSPRVGGYEQFF; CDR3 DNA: TGTGCCAGCTCACCACGGGTGGGGGGGTACGAGCAGTTCTTC
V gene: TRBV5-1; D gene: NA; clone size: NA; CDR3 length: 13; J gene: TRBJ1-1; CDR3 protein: CASRYGVNTEAFF; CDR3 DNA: TGCGCCAGCAGGTACGGGGTGAACACTGAAGCTTTCTTT
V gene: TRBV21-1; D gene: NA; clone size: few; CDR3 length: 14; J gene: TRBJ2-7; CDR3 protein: CASSSTGQKYEQYF; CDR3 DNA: TGTGCCAGCAGCTCTACGGGACAGAAGTACGAGCAGTACTTC
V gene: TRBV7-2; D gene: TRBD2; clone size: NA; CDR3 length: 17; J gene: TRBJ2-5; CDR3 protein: CASSLGTPSGGQETQYF; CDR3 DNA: TGTGCCAGCAGCTTAGGAACTCCTAGCGGAGGACAAGAGACCCAGTACTTC
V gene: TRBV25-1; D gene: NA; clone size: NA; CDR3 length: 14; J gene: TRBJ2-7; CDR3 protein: CASSESGGSYEQYF; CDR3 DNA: TGTGCCAGCAGTGAATCTGGAGGGTCTTACGAGCAGTACTTC
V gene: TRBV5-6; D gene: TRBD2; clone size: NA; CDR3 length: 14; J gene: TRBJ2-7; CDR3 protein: CASSGTSGSYEQYF; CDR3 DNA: TGTGCCAGCAGTGGGACTAGCGGATCCTACGAGCAGTACTTC
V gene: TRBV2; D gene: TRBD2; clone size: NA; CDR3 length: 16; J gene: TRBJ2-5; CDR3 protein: CASSEAQGLAGGTQYF; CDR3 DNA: TGTGCCAGCAGTGAAGCGCAGGGACTAGCGGGGGGGACCCAGTACTTC
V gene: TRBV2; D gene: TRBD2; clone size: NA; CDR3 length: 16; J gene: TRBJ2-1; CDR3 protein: CASSEIGLAGPNEQFF; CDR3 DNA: TGTGCCAGCAGCGAAATCGGACTAGCGGGGCCCAATGAGCAGTTCTTC
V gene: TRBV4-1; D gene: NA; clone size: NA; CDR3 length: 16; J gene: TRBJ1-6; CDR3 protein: CASSHMYRDSNSPLHF; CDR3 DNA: TGCGCCAGCAGCCATATGTACAGGGATTCTAATTCACCCCTCCACTTT
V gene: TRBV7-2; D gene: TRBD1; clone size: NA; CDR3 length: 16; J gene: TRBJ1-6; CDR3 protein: CASSLQGAKNNSPLHF; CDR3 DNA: TGTGCCAGCAGCCTCCAGGGGGCGAAAAATAATTCACCCCTCCACTTT
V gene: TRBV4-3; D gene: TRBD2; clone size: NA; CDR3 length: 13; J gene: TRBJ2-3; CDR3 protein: CASSQTSADTQYF; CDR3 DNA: TGCGCCAGCAGCCAGACTAGCGCAGATACGCAGTATTTT
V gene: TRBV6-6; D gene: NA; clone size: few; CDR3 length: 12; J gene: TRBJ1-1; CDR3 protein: CASSPRRTEAFF; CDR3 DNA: TGTGCCAGCAGTCCCCGGAGAACTGAAGCTTTCTTT
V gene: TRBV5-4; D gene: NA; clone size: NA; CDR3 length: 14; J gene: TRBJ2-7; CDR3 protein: CASKSGVLEGEQYF; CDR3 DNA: TGTGCCAGCAAGTCAGGGGTATTGGAAGGCGAGCAGTACTTC
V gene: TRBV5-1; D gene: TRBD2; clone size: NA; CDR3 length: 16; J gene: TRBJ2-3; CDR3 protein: CASSPGLAGDVDTQYF; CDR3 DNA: TGCGCCAGCAGCCCGGGACTAGCGGGAGATGTAGATACGCAGTATTTT
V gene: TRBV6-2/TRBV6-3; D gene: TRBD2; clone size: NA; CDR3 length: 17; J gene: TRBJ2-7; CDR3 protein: CASSYSTRLAGAYEQYF; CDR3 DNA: TGTGCCAGCAGTTACTCGACACGACTAGCGGGCGCCTACGAGCAGTACTTC
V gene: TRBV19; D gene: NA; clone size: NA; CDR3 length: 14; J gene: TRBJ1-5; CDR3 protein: CASSGIGGGQPQHF; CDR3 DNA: TGTGCCAGTAGCGGCATTGGAGGTGGTCAGCCCCAGCATTTT
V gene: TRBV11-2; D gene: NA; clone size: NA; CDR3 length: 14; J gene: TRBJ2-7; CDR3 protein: CASSFREEGYEQYF; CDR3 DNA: TGTGCCAGCAGCTTCCGGGAAGAGGGCTACGAGCAGTACTTC
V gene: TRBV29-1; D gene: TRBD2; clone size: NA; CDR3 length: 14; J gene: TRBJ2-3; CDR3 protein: CSVGGFSRTDTQYF; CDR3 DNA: TGCAGCGTGGGAGGGTTTAGCCGCACAGATACGCAGTATTTT
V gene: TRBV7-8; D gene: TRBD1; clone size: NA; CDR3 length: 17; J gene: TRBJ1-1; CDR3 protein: CASSPGTGGGMNTEAFF; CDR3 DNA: TGTGCCAGCAGCCCGGGGACAGGGGGCGGAATGAACACTGAAGCTTTCTTT
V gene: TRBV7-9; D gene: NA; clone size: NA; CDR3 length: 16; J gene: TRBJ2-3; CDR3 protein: CASTEGVNGATDTQYF; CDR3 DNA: TGTGCCAGCACCGAGGGGGTTAACGGAGCCACAGATACGCAGTATTTT
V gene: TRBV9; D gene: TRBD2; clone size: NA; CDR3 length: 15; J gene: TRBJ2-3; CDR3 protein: CASSLTGLESDTQYF; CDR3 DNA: TGTGCCAGCAGCTTAACGGGACTAGAATCAGATACGCAGTATTTT
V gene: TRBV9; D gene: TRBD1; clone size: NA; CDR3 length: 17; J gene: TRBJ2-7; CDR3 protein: CASSVMLPGQGSYEQYF; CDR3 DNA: TGTGCCAGCAGCGTAATGTTGCCGGGACAGGGCTCCTACGAGCAGTACTTC
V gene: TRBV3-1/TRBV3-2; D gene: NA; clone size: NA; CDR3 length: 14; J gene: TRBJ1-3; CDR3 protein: CASSQLASGNTIYF; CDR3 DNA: TGTGCCAGCAGCCAACTGGCCTCTGGAAACACCATATATTTT
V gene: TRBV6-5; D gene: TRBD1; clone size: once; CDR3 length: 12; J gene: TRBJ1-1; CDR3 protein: CASKTGTTEAFF; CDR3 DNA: TGTGCCAGCAAGACAGGGACCACTGAAGCTTTCTTT
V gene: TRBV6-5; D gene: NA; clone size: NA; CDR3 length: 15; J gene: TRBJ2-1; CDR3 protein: CASSYIGYSYNEQFF; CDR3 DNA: TGTGCCAGCAGTTACATCGGTTACTCCTACAATGAGCAGTTCTTC
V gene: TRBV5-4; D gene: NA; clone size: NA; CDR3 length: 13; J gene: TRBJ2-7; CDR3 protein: CASSFSGSYEQYF; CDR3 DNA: TGTGCCAGCAGTTTCTCGGGGTCCTACGAGCAGTACTTC
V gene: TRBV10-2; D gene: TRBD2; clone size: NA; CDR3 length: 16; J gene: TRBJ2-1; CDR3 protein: CASSESGAGGPHEQFF; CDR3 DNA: TGCGCCAGCAGTGAGTCGGGTGCGGGGGGGCCACATGAGCAGTTCTTC
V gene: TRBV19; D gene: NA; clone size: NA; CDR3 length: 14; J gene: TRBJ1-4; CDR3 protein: CASSYRATNEKLFF; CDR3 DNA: TGTGCCAGTAGTTACAGAGCAACTAATGAAAAACTGTTTTTT
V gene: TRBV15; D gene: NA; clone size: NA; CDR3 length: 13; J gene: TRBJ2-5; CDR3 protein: CATSRDMRETQYF; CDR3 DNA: TGTGCCACCAGCAGAGATATGCGAGAGACCCAGTACTTC
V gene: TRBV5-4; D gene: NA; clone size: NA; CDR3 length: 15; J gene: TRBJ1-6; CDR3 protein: CASSRGGRENSPLHF; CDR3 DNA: TGTGCCAGCAGCCGGGGGGGAAGGGAGAATTCACCCCTCCACTTT
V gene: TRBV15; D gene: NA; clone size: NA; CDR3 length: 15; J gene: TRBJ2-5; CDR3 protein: CATSTRGDRVETQYF; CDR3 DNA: TGTGCCACCAGCACGCGGGGCGACAGGGTGGAGACCCAGTACTTC
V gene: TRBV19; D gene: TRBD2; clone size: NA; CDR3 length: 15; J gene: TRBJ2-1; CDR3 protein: CASSTTRGGYNEQFF; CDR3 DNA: TGTGCCAGTAGTACGACAAGGGGAGGGTACAATGAGCAGTTCTTC
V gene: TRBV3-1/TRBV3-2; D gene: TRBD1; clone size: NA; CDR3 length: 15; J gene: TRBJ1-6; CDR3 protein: CASSLPGQYNSPLHF; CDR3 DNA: TGTGCCAGCAGCCTGCCGGGACAGTATAATTCACCCCTCCACTTT
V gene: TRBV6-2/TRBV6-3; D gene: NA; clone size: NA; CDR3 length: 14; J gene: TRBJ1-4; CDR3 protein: CASSRVQANEKLFF; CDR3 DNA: TGTGCCAGCAGTAGGGTACAGGCAAATGAAAAACTGTTTTTT
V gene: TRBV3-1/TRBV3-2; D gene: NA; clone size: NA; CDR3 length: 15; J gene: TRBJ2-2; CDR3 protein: CASSQGLAWTGELFF; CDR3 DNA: TGTGCCAGCAGCCAAGGGCTAGCTTGGACCGGGGAGCTGTTTTTT
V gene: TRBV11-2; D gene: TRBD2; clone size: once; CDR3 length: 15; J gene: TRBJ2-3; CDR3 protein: CASSPGGRATDTQYF; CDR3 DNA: TGTGCCAGCAGCCCGGGGGGGCGGGCCACAGATACGCAGTATTTT
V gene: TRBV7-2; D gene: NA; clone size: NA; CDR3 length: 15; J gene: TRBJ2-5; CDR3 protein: CASSLNRDWAETQYF; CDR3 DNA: TGTGCCAGCAGCCTCAACCGGGACTGGGCAGAGACCCAGTACTTC
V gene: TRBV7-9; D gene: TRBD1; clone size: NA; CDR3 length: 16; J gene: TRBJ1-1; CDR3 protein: CASSPPGDRVGTEAFF; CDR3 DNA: TGTGCCAGCAGCCCACCCGGGGACAGGGTGGGCACTGAAGCTTTCTTT
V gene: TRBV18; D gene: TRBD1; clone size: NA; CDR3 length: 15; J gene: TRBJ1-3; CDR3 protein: CASSLMTGEGNTIYF; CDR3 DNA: TGTGCCAGCTCACTCATGACAGGGGAAGGAAACACCATATATTTT
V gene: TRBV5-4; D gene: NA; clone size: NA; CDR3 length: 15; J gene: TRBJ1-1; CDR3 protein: CASSLAGGGDTEAFF; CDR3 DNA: TGTGCCAGCAGCTTGGCGGGAGGCGGAGACACTGAAGCTTTCTTT
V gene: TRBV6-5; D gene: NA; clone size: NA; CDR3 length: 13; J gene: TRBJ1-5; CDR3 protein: CASSPQDNQPQHF; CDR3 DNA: TGTGCCAGCAGTCCACAGGACAATCAGCCCCAGCATTTT
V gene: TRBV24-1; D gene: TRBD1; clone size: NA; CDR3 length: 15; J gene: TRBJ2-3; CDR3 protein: CATSDFNRGQDTQYF; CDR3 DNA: TGTGCCACCAGTGATTTTAACAGGGGGCAAGATACGCAGTATTTT
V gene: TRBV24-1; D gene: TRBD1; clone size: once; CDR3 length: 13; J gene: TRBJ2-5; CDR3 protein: CATGDRNQETQYF; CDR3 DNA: TGTGCCACCGGGGACAGGAACCAAGAGACCCAGTACTTC
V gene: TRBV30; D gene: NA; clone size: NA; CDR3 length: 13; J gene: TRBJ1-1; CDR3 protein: CAWSVGGEAEAFF; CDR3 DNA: TGTGCCTGGAGTGTAGGGGGGGAGGCTGAAGCTTTCTTT
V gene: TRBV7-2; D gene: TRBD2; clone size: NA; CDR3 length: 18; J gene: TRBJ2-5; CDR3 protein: CASSLGGDSGRMAETQYF; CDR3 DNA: TGTGCCAGCAGCTTAGGGGGTGATAGCGGGAGGATGGCGGAGACCCAGTACTTC
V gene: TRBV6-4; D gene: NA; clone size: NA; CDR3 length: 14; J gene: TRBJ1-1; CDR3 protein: CASSDSNRPTEAFF; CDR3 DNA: TGTGCCAGCAGTGACTCGAACAGACCCACTGAAGCTTTCTTT
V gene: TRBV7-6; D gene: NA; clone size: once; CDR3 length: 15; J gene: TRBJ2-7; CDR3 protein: CASSLARGSSYEQYF; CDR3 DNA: TGTGCCAGCAGCTTAGCACGTGGCAGCTCCTACGAGCAGTACTTC